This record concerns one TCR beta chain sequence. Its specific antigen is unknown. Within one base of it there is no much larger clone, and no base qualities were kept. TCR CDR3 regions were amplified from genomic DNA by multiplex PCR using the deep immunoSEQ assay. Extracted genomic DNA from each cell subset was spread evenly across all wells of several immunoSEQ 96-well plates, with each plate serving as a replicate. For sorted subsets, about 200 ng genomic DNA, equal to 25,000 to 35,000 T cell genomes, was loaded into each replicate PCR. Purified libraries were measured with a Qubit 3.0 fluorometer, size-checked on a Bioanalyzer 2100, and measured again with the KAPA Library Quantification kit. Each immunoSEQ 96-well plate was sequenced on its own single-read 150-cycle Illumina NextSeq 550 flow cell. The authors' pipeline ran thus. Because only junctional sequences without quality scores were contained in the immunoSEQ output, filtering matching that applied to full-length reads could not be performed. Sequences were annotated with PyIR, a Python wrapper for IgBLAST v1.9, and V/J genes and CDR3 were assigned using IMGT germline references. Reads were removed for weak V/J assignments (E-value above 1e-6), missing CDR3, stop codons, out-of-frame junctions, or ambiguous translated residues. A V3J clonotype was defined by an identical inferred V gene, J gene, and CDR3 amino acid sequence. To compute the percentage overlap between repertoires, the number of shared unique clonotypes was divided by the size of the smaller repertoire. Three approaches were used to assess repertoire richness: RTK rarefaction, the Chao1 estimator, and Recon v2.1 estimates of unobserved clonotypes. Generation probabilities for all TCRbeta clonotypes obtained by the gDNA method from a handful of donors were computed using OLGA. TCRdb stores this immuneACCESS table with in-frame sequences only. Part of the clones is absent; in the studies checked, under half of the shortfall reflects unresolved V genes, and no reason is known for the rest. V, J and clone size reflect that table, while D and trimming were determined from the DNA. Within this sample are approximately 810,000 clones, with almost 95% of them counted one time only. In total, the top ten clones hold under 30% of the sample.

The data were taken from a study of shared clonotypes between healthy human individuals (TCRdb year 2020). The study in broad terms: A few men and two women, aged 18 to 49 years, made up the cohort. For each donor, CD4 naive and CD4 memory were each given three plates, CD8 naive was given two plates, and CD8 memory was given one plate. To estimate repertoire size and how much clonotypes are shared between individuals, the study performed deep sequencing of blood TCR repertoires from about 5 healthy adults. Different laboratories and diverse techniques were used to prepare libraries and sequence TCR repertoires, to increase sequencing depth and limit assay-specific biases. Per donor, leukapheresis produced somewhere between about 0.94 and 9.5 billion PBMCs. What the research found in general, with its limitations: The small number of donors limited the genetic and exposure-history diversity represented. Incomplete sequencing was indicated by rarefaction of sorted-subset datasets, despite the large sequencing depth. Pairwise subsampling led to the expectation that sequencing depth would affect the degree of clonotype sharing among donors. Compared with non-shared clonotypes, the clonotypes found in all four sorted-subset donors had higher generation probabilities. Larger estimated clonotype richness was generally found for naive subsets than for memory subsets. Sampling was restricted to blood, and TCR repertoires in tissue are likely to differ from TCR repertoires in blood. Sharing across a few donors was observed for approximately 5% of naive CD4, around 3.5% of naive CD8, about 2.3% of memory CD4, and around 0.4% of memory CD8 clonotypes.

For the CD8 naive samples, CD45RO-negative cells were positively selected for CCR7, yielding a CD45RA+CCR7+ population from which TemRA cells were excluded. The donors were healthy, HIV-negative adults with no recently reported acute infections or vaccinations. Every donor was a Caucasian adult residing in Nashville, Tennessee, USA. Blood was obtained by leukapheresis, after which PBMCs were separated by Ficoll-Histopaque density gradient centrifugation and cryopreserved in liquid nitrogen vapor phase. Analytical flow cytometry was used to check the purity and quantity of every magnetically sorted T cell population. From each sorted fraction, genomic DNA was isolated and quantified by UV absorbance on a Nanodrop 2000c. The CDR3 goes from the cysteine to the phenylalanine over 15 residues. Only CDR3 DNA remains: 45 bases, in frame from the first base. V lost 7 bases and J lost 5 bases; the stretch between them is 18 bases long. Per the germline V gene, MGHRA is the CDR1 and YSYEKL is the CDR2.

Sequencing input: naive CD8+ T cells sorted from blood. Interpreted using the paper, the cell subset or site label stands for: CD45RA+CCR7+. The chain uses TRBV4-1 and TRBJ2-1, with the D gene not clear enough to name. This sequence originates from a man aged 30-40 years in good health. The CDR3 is CASNPEPTFHNEQFF. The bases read TGCGCCAGCAACCCGGAACCAACGTTCCACAATGAGCAGTTCTTC.